These T cell receptor beta chains were read from a single sample in a study of cytomegalovirus exposure and HLA in healthy donors. The protocol was immunoSEQ multiplex PCR, while the TCRdb copy is restricted to in-frame clones and leaves out a portion. This table holds about 140,000 clones, more than 8% found once. The sample was PBMCs. The receptors were gathered from a man aged 45-65 years in good health and CMV-seronegative. CDR3s include the opening cysteine and the closing phenylalanine or tryptophan. D genes are given only for firm matches. The size entry is marked missing in some rows and otherwise reads once, few, many or a size class.

TGTGCCAGCAGTTACTTAGCGGAGTTCACAGATACGCAGTATTTT,CASSYLAEFTDTQYF,NA,TRBJ2-3,TRBV6-5,NA
TGCGCCAGCAGCCCGGAGGTACTAGAGACCCAGTACTTC,CASSPEVLETQYF,few,TRBJ2-5,TRBV5-1,NA
TGTGCCAGCAGTCGCAAGGGACTGTATCCCGAGCAGTACTTC,CASSRKGLYPEQYF,NA,TRBJ2-7,TRBV5-4,NA
TGCGCCAGCAGCTTCTGGTCAGGGCAAGACTATGGCTACACCTTC,CASSFWSGQDYGYTF,NA,TRBJ1-2,TRBV5-1,NA
TGTGCCAGCAGCCGTCGAGCTGGCACTGAAGCTTTCTTT,CASSRRAGTEAFF,few,TRBJ1-1,TRBV7-3,NA
TGCGCCAGCAGCCCAGGGGGGTATAGCAATCAGCCCCAGCATTTT,CASSPGGYSNQPQHF,NA,TRBJ1-5,TRBV5-1,TRBD1
TGTGCCAGCAGTTTTCGGGGTTTCGAAGGAAACACCATATATTTT,CASSFRGFEGNTIYF,NA,TRBJ1-3,TRBV28,NA
TGTGCCCTCAGGCGGGGGCAAAAGAGTACATACGAGCAGTACTTC,CALRRGQKSTYEQYF,few,TRBJ2-7,TRBV28,NA
TGTGCCAGTAGAACAACGGGGGGGAGAAGCTATGGCTACACCTTC,CASRTTGGRSYGYTF,NA,TRBJ1-2,TRBV19,NA
TGTGCCAGCAGTGAAGGCGTGTCCCAGCCCCAGCATTTT,CASSEGVSQPQHF,NA,TRBJ1-5,TRBV2,NA
TGTGCCAGCAGCTTAAAATTGGCAGGGGAGACCCAGTACTTC,CASSLKLAGETQYF,NA,TRBJ2-5,TRBV7-9,NA
TGCGCCAGCAGCCTAGGACTTTACAATGAGCAGTTCTTC,CASSLGLYNEQFF,NA,TRBJ2-1,TRBV5-1,NA
TGTGCCAGCAGCCGGCGGACTAGCGGGGGTGACGAGCAGTACTTC,CASSRRTSGGDEQYF,few,TRBJ2-7,TRBV27,TRBD2
TGTGCCAGCTCACTGGGCGGGGTTTACAATGAGCAGTTCTTC,CASSLGGVYNEQFF,NA,TRBJ2-1,TRBV18,NA
TGTGCCAGCCGGACTAGCGGGGGAGATACGCAGTATTTT,CASRTSGGDTQYF,few,TRBJ2-3,TRBV27,TRBD2
TGTGCCAGCAGAGGGCTAGCGGACCCCGAGCAGTACTTC,CASRGLADPEQYF,NA,TRBJ2-7,TRBV2,TRBD2
TGTGCCAGCAGAGACAGGGGTAGGGATACGCAGTATTTT,CASRDRGRDTQYF,NA,TRBJ2-3,TRBV6-5,TRBD1
TGTGCCAGCGGAACAGTTGAAAAACTGTTTTTT,CASGTVEKLFF,few,TRBJ1-4,TRBV6-6,NA
TGTGCCAGCAGAATCGCACTGACTAGCATCTACAATGAGCAGTTCTTC,CASRIALTSIYNEQFF,NA,TRBJ2-1,TRBV2,TRBD2
TGTGCCAGCAGTGAAGCAGCAGGGGGCACTGGAAACACCATATATTTT,CASSEAAGGTGNTIYF,NA,TRBJ1-3,TRBV6-1,TRBD1
TGCACCAGCAGACTCAGGGGATGTTGGACCGGGGAGCTGTTTTTT,CTSRLRGCWTGELFF,NA,TRBJ2-2,TRBV23-1,NA
TGTGCCAGCAGCGCCCCGGGACAAGTCAATGAAAAACTGTTTTTT,CASSAPGQVNEKLFF,NA,TRBJ1-4,TRBV9,NA
TGTGCCAGCAGCGTAGGGGAAGGGGGACCCAACCACAATGAGCAGTTCTTC,CASSVGEGGPNHNEQFF,NA,TRBJ2-1,TRBV9,NA
TGTGCCAGCAGTAGGGGGGGTTTAGCGGGGAGATGGGTGGATGCAGATACGCAGTATTTT,CASSRGGLAGRWVDADTQYF,NA,TRBJ2-3,TRBV9,TRBD2
TGTGCCAGCAGTGACAGGGCCCTGAACACTGAAGCTTTCTTT,CASSDRALNTEAFF,NA,TRBJ1-1,TRBV6-1,NA
TGTGCCAGCAGTGAAGGTTTAGCGGGGGGGGGATTCCAAGAGACCCAGTACTTC,CASSEGLAGGGFQETQYF,NA,TRBJ2-5,TRBV6-1,TRBD2
TGTGCCTGGAGTTTAGCAAGCGGGGGGTCCACAGATACGCAGTATTTT,CAWSLASGGSTDTQYF,few,TRBJ2-3,TRBV30,TRBD2
TGTGCCAGCGCGCCAGGGGGAAACAATCAGCCCCAGCATTTT,CASAPGGNNQPQHF,few,TRBJ1-5,TRBV28,TRBD1
TGTGCCAGCAGCTCGCTGAGTCTCACTGAAGCTTTCTTT,CASSSLSLTEAFF,NA,TRBJ1-1,TRBV5-5,NA
TGTGCCAGCAGCCAGGACAGGGTTTTGGCTGAAGCTTTCTTT,CASSQDRVLAEAFF,NA,TRBJ1-1,TRBV4-2,TRBD1
TGCAGCGTTGCTGAGCAGGGAGGCCAGCCCCAGCATTTT,CSVAEQGGQPQHF,few,TRBJ1-5,TRBV29-1,NA
TGTGCCAGTAGTCTGCTAGCGGGTGGGGAAGATACGCAGTATTTT,CASSLLAGGEDTQYF,few,TRBJ2-3,TRBV19,TRBD2
TGCAGCACGCGGACAGGGGGCGGCTACACCTTC,CSTRTGGGYTF,few,TRBJ1-2,TRBV29-1,TRBD1
TGCGCCAGCAGCCAAGTCGTAGCGGGGATTCCCTACAATGAGCAGTTCTTC,CASSQVVAGIPYNEQFF,NA,TRBJ2-1,TRBV4-1,TRBD2
TGTGCCAGCTCACCACCGAACAGGGCTGATTCCGGGGAGCTGTTTTTT,CASSPPNRADSGELFF,few,TRBJ2-2,TRBV18,NA
TGTGCCTGGAGCTCCGGGACTAGAGGATACAATGAGCAGTTCTTC,CAWSSGTRGYNEQFF,NA,TRBJ2-1,TRBV30,TRBD2
TGTGCCAGCAGTCGCGGACAGGGTGACTATGGCTACACCTTC,CASSRGQGDYGYTF,few,TRBJ1-2,TRBV6-6,TRBD1
TGTGCCAGCAGGCAAGACAGGGCTGGGTCCTACGAGCAGTACTTC,CASRQDRAGSYEQYF,NA,TRBJ2-7,TRBV5-6,TRBD1
TGTGCCAGCAGCCCCGCCAGGAGGACTAGCGGGATCGTATACCAGACCCAGTACTTC,CASSPARRTSGIVYQTQYF,few,TRBJ2-5,TRBV7-9,TRBD2
TGTGCCAGCAGCAACCGACTAGCGGGGGACCAAGAGACCCAGTACTTC,CASSNRLAGDQETQYF,few,TRBJ2-5,TRBV7-9,TRBD2
TGCGCCAGCAGCTTCGGGACAGGGGGCGTCGCTTCTGGAAACACCATATATTTT,CASSFGTGGVASGNTIYF,NA,TRBJ1-3,TRBV5-1,TRBD1
TGTGCCAGCAGCCGAACGGACATTTACACCGGGGAGCTGTTTTTT,CASSRTDIYTGELFF,NA,TRBJ2-2,TRBV4-2,NA
TGCGCCAGCAGCTTTCAAGGGACTAGCGGGAGTTCGGAGACCCAGTACTTC,CASSFQGTSGSSETQYF,few,TRBJ2-5,TRBV5-1,TRBD2
TGCGCCAGCAGTGAGTCCTTCACCACAGGGGCCGAGCAGTACTTC,CASSESFTTGAEQYF,NA,TRBJ2-7,TRBV10-2,TRBD1